This entry is about one T cell receptor beta chain. Its binding antigen is unknown. No base quality information exists; no much larger clone differs at one position. Libraries came from the immunoSEQ multiplex PCR assay. The immuneACCESS repertoire file appears here via TCRdb, limited to in-frame rearrangements. These files lack a portion of the clones; in checked studies, under half of the deficit traces to unresolved V genes, and the cause of the others is not known. Across this sample there are just over 25,000 clones, with just over 90% seen only once. 22% of the sample rests with the top ten. V loses 3 bases, J loses 1 base, and the germline ends lie 6 bases apart. From a lookup of the germline V gene, CDR1 and CDR2 are KGHSH and LQKENI. From its cysteine to its phenylalanine, the CDR3 spans 14 amino acids. The retained sequence is limited to the CDR3, 42 bases, with the frame set at the first base.

The data belong to a study of chemoradiotherapy in HPV16-positive cancers (dated by TCRdb to between 2021 and 2024). Describing the broader study: Candidate HPV-specific T-cell clones and common TCR motifs were defined by functional T-cell assays performed on cells from a couple of HPV16-positive patients. The candidate HPV-specific TCRs and motifs were subsequently tracked in TCR repertoires obtained from fewer than 95 patients with HPV-related cancers. The study set out to ask whether T-cell immunity against the HPV oncoproteins E6 and E7 changes over the course of chemoradiotherapy and whether that immunity affects survival.

Overall study outcomes, separate from this receptor: Expansion of candidate HPV-specific clones and E7-related TCR motifs was observed in the tumor microenvironment during treatment, whereas no such expansion was observed for non-HPV-specific T cells. The survival association was reported for HPV16-positive patients, and the functional definition of HPV-specific T cells was derived from only two HPV16-positive patients. In HPV16-positive patients, expansion of HPV-responsive T cells during chemoradiotherapy was found to be associated with improved recurrence-free survival.

Repertoires were sampled multiple times during chemoradiotherapy, which allowed clonal expansion in the tumor microenvironment to be followed. Recombination connected TRBV18 to TRBJ2-2, with TRBD1 perhaps the D gene, on 6 matching bases. The sequence was collected from a human donor with HPV-associated anogenital cancer. Sample: blood, taken from a patient who underwent chemoradiotherapy. The CDR3 corresponds to CASSPGQNTGELFF. The DNA reads as follows: TGTGCCAGCTCACCGGGACAGAACACCGGGGAGCTGTTTTTT.